The 16 T cell receptor beta chains below were found in one sample sequenced in a study of blood T cell repertoires in COVID-19. The table came from immunoSEQ multiplex PCR; TCRdb's copy has only in-frame clones and leaves some out. The sample lists about 120,000 clones; 70% to 90% were seen once. Sample: peripheral blood. Receptor source: a woman in her fifties or sixties with acute or convalescent COVID-19.

This clone was recorded once. The chain combines TRBV12-3 or TRBV12-4 with TRBJ1-2; D ambiguous. The CDR3 has 12 residues. V gave up 6 bases and J gave up 4 bases, with 9 bases separating them. CDR3: CASRQSSYGYTF. The CDR3 coding sequence is TGTGCCAGCAGACAGAGCTCCTATGGCTACACCTTC.

This clone was recorded a few times. J is TRBJ1-6 and V is TRBV15; D call uncertain. V was pared by 0 bases and J by 5 bases, with 8 bases between. The CDR3 covers 15 residues. Germline V gene sequence: CDR1 LNHNV, CDR2 YYDKDF (reference sequence). CDR3 protein: CATSRDRGDNSPLHF. Written as DNA, the CDR3 is TGTGCCACCAGCAGAGATCGGGGAGATAATTCACCCCTCCACTTT. Supplemented by reference TRBV15 and TRBJ1-6, the full variable domain reads DAMVIQNPRYQVTQFGKPVTLSCSQTLNHNVMYWYQQKSSQAPKLLFHYYDKDFNNEADTPDNFQSRRPNTSFCFLDIRSPGLGDTAMYLCATSRDRGDNSPLHFGNGTRLTVT.

The J gene is TRBJ1-2, the V gene TRBV29-1; D gene unclear. This CDR3 has 15 residues. Germline V lookup: CDR1 SQVTM, CDR2 ANQGSEA. Trimming cost V 0 bases and J 5 bases, with 16 bases left between them. In DNA, the CDR3 is TGCAGCGTTGAAGATCCCGCAGGCCCGGATTATGGCTACACCTTC. As protein: CSVEDPAGPDYGYTF.

The chain combines TRBV20-1 with TRBJ1-2; no definite D call. The CDR3 extends over 11 amino acids. The germline V gene has CDR1 DFQATT and CDR2 SNEGSKA (reference sequence). Trimming cost V 6 bases and J 4 bases, with 9 bases left between them. This CDR3 reads CSATVSYGYTF. The CDR3 region has the DNA TGCAGTGCAACGGTCTCCTATGGCTACACCTTC.

The chain has TRBV27 and TRBJ2-2, with D perhaps matching TRBD2 (6 bases). CDR1 and CDR2 from the germline V gene are MNHEY and SMNVEV (reference sequence). Trimming shortened V by 3 bases and J by 1 base, and 15 bases separated the two germline ends. The CDR3 loop spans 17 amino acids. Written as DNA, the CDR3 is TGTGCCAGCAGTTTGTTTGGTGGGGGAGGGAACACCGGGGAGCTGTTTTTT. Protein product: CASSLFGGGGNTGELFF.

This chain uses TRBV20-1 with TRBJ2-3; 8 nucleotides line up with TRBD2. Germline V gene lookup returns CDR1 DFQATT and CDR2 SNEGSKA (reference sequence). The CDR3 has 15 amino acids. V shed 3 bases and J 2 bases; nucleotides not matched to a gene: 7. Written as DNA, the CDR3 is TGCAGTGCTAGTAGTTTCGGGAGGGTCACAGATACGCAGTATTTT. This encodes CSASSFGRVTDTQYF.

The rearrangement joins TRBV6-5 to TRBJ2-7; 7 bases match TRBD1. The CDR3 runs 15 residues. Trimming removed 10 bases from V and 1 base from J; junction bases left unmatched: 13. Looked up from germline, CDR1 is MNHEY and CDR2 is SVGAGI. The CDR3 is CATIIPLRGSYEQYF. In DNA form, the CDR3 reads TGTGCCACGATCATTCCTCTCAGGGGGTCCTACGAGCAGTACTTC.

This chain connects TRBV21-1 to TRBJ2-7; whether TRBD1, the table's D call, matches the DNA was not checked. TRBV21-1 corresponds to a pseudogene. The length of the CDR3 is 13 residues. CDR3 sequence: CASSRDRVNEQYF. The DNA of the CDR3 is TGTGCCAGCAGCCGGGACAGGGTAAACGAGCAGTACTTC.

J is TRBJ2-7 and V is TRBV28; TRBD1 matches 7 bases. With V trimmed by 1 base and J by 2 bases, 8 bases remained unmatched. The germline gives CDR1 MDHEN, CDR2 SYDVKM. CDR3 length: 16 amino acids. The CDR3 here is CASSLLVGQGAYEQYF. In nucleotides, the CDR3 is TGTGCCAGCAGTTTATTGGTGGGTCAGGGGGCCTACGAGCAGTACTTC.

This clone has just a few counts. This chain connects TRBV28 to TRBJ2-7; possibly TRBD1 for D (6 bases). This CDR3 has 16 amino acids. The V end was cut by 3 bases, the J end by 2 bases, with 17 bases between. Germline lookup yields CDR1 MDHEN and CDR2 SYDVKM. The CDR3, as DNA: TGTGCCAGCAGTTTGAGTACGGACAGCCCTCCCTACGAGCAGTACTTC. Amino acid sequence: CASSLSTDSPPYEQYF.

V is TRBV2 and J is TRBJ2-1, with D maybe TRBD2 (6 bases). V was cut by 2 bases and J by 7 bases, with 12 bases left in between. The CDR3 contains 14 residues. Germline V gene sequence: CDR1 SNHLY, CDR2 FYNNEI. The CDR3 spells CASSERAGKNEQFF. The DNA of the CDR3 is TGTGCCAGCAGTGAAAGGGCGGGGAAAAATGAGCAGTTCTTC. Looking up the rest from reference TRBV2 and TRBJ2-1 gives the full variable domain: EPEVTQTPSHQVTQMGQEVILRCVPISNHLYFYWYRQILGQKVEFLVSFYNNEISEKSEIFDDQFSVERPDGSNFTLKIRSTKLEDSAMYFCASSERAGKNEQFFGPGTRLTVL.

V gene TRBV5-4 combines with J gene TRBJ2-1; 14 nucleotides line up with TRBD2. V lost 9 bases, J lost 7 bases, and 3 bases stayed unmatched. Germline V gene data show CDR1 as SGHNT and CDR2 as YYREEE (reference sequence). CDR3 length: 13 amino acids. Written as DNA, the CDR3 is TGTGCCACCGGGACTAGCGGGAGTAATGAGCAGTTCTTC. The encoded protein is CATGTSGSNEQFF.

The V gene is TRBV7-8, the J gene TRBJ1-5; D remains ambiguous. V lost 7 bases to trimming and J lost 0 bases, with 10 bases between them. Germline V gives CDR1 SGHVS, CDR2 FQNEAQ. The CDR3 has 14 amino acids. The CDR3 reads CASNNYDSNQPQHF. The CDR3 nucleotides read TGTGCCAGCAACAATTATGATAGCAATCAGCCCCAGCATTTT.

In the case of this clone: Given the absence of the conserved phenylalanine or tryptophan at the CDR3 end, a read error is likely. Because the CDR3's place on the DNA is in doubt, the DNA is left out and the CDR3 is given as listed by TCRdb. The CDR3 here is CASSKAGHRQL. The chain has TRBV21-1 and TRBJ1-1; the DNA was not used to check the table's D call, TRBD1. TRBV21-1 is a known pseudogene. The length of the CDR3 is 11 amino acids, counting both ends.

The V and J genes are TRBV4-2 and TRBJ1-1; D not certain. The ends were cut back, 0 bases at V and 3 bases at J, with 8 bases in the middle. CDR3 size: 14 residues. Looked up from germline, CDR1 is LGHNA and CDR2 is YNFKEQ. CDR3 coding DNA: TGTGCCAGCAGCCAAGATCCCGGGTACACTGAAGCTTTCTTT. It specifies CASSQDPGYTEAFF.

The genes are TRBV5-4 and TRBJ2-1; 12 bases map to TRBD2. The germline V gene encodes CDR1 SGHNT and CDR2 YYREEE (reference sequence). The CDR3 covers 18 residues. Trimming removed 5 bases from V and 5 bases from J; junction bases left unmatched: 14. Here the CDR3 DNA reads TGTGCCAGCAGTTTACTAGCGGGGGGCCTCTCGGATCACAATGAGCAGTTCTTC. The encoded protein is CASSLLAGGLSDHNEQFF.